This is a list of T cell receptor beta chains from one sample in a study of blood T cell repertoires in COVID-19. TCRdb's copy holds only in-frame clones and misses some; the assay was immunoSEQ multiplex PCR. This table has 160,000 or so clones, around 81% appearing once. Sequenced sample: peripheral blood. These TCRs come from a man aged 70 or older who had recovered from COVID-19. CDR3s include the opening cysteine and the closing phenylalanine or tryptophan. D genes are given only for firm matches. Clone sizes are given selectively: once, few, many, or a class where the clone is expanded.

>TRBJ2-1|few|TRBD2|TRBV19
CASSIILAGGNEQFF
TGTGCCAGTAGTATTATACTAGCGGGAGGTAATGAGCAGTTCTTC
>TRBJ1-5|few|TRBD1|TRBV6-1
CASSETGTGDQPQHF
TGTGCCAGCAGTGAAACCGGGACAGGGGACCAGCCCCAGCATTTT
>TRBJ2-1|-|-|TRBV7-9
CASSRDEQFF
TGTGCCAGCAGTAGAGATGAGCAGTTCTTC
>TRBJ2-5|-|-|TRBV28
CASSLGEKETQYF
TGTGCCAGCAGTTTAGGGGAGAAGGAGACCCAGTACTTC
>TRBJ2-5|once|-|TRBV6-5
CASSQGQKEETQYF
TGTGCCAGCAGCCAAGGACAGAAAGAAGAGACCCAGTACTTC
>TRBJ2-1|-|-|TRBV28
CASSLGGNLNEQFF
TGTGCCAGCAGTTTAGGGGGGAACCTCAATGAGCAGTTCTTC
>TRBJ2-2|-|TRBD2|TRBV3-1/TRBV3-2
CASSQGAGVATGELFF
TGTGCCAGCAGCCAAGGGGCGGGAGTGGCCACCGGGGAGCTGTTTTTT
>TRBJ1-5|-|TRBD1|TRBV2
CASSSPGTGESRSQPQHF
TGTGCCAGCAGTTCCCCTGGGACAGGGGAAAGCAGGAGTCAGCCCCAGCATTTT
>TRBJ2-5|once|TRBD2|TRBV5-4
CASRPGTSGDLAQYF
TGTGCCAGCAGACCAGGGACTAGCGGGGACTTAGCCCAGTACTTC
>TRBJ2-1|-|TRBD2|TRBV6-2/TRBV6-3
CASSLGLAGGRDEQFF
TGTGCCAGCAGTCTGGGACTAGCGGGAGGAAGGGATGAGCAGTTCTTC
>TRBJ2-7|-|-|TRBV5-5
CASSWGLSSYEQYF
TGTGCCAGCAGCTGGGGACTGAGCTCCTACGAGCAGTACTTC
>TRBJ1-2|-|-|TRBV6-6
CASSFPDGSNYGYTF
TGTGCCAGCAGTTTCCCGGACGGGAGCAACTATGGCTACACCTTC
>TRBJ2-2|-|TRBD2|TRBV28
CASSGGSQGTGELFF
TGTGCCAGCAGTGGCGGGAGTCAGGGCACCGGGGAGCTGTTTTTT
>TRBJ1-1|-|TRBD1|TRBV11-2
CASSAQGVGTEAFF
TGTGCCAGCAGCGCGCAGGGGGTGGGTACTGAAGCTTTCTTT
>TRBJ2-1|-|TRBD2|TRBV6-6
CASRRGTRDYNEQFF
TGTGCCAGCAGGCGCGGGACTAGGGACTACAATGAGCAGTTCTTC
>TRBJ2-2|-|TRBD2|TRBV19
CASSDSGRALGELFF
TGTGCCAGTAGCGATAGCGGGAGGGCGTTGGGGGAGCTGTTTTTT
>TRBJ1-1|-|-|TRBV10-2
CASCTGNTEAFF
TGCGCCAGCTGTACGGGAAACACTGAAGCTTTCTTT
>TRBJ2-1|-|TRBD1|TRBV3-1/TRBV3-2
CASSSSGTGYNEQFF
TGTGCCAGCAGCTCCTCCGGGACAGGTTACAATGAGCAGTTCTTC
>TRBJ2-1|-|TRBD1|TRBV10-1
CASSADRYNEQFF
TGCGCCAGCAGTGCGGACAGGTACAATGAGCAGTTCTTC
>TRBJ2-7|-|-|TRBV7-9
CASNEGYEQYF
TGTGCCAGCAACGAGGGCTACGAGCAGTACTTC
>TRBJ1-3|-|-|TRBV5-1
CASSSGGDFYSGNTIYF
TGCGCCAGCAGCTCTGGAGGGGATTTTTACTCTGGAAACACCATATATTTT
>TRBJ1-3|-|TRBD1|TRBV5-1
CASSFGQASSGNTIYF
TGCGCCAGCAGCTTTGGACAGGCAAGCTCTGGAAACACCATATATTTT
>TRBJ1-4|-|-|TRBV19
CASSISDRSNEKLFF
TGTGCCAGTAGTATTTCAGACAGGAGTAATGAAAAACTGTTTTTT
>TRBJ2-7|-|-|TRBV10-2
CASKRTDFGYEQYF
TGCGCCAGCAAGAGGACGGACTTCGGGTACGAGCAGTACTTC
>TRBJ2-7|-|TRBD2|TRBV5-8
CASSWGGLADPYEQYF
TGTGCCAGCAGCTGGGGAGGACTAGCGGATCCCTACGAGCAGTACTTC
>TRBJ1-1|-|-|TRBV7-8
CASSGRVVTEAFF
TGTGCCAGCAGCGGCAGGGTAGTGACTGAAGCTTTCTTT
>TRBJ2-6|once|-|TRBV2
CAAQSSSSGANVLTF
TGTGCCGCTCAGTCCAGTTCTTCTGGGGCCAACGTCCTGACTTTC
>TRBJ2-2|-|-|TRBV5-1
CASSLPGSGELFF
TGCGCCAGCAGCTTGCCGGGGAGCGGGGAGCTGTTTTTT
>TRBJ2-5|-|TRBD2|TRBV5-8
CASSLAGTSGSRETQYF
TGTGCCAGCAGCTTGGCCGGAACTAGCGGGAGCCGGGAGACCCAGTACTTC
>TRBJ2-7|-|TRBD1|TRBV28
CASSFPRGLSYEQYF
TGTGCCAGCAGTTTCCCAAGGGGGCTCTCCTACGAGCAGTACTTC
>TRBJ1-2|-|-|TRBV6-5
CASSYSRQANYGYTF
TGTGCCAGCAGTTACTCGAGACAGGCCAACTATGGCTACACCTTC
>TRBJ1-2|-|-|TRBV3-1/TRBV3-2
CASSQDLGRDGYTF
TGTGCCAGCAGCCAAGATCTTGGGAGGGATGGCTACACCTTC